This record looks at one T cell receptor (beta chain) sequence and its context. Its target is unknown. The PCR contained 60 Vbeta and 13 Jbeta primers. TCRdb's copy holds only in-frame clones and misses some; the assay was immunoSEQ multiplex PCR. This listing includes tens of thousands of clones. V lost 4 bases, J lost 2 bases, and 15 bases lay in between. The germline V gene encodes CDR1 SQVTM and CDR2 ANQGSEA. This CDR3 is built from 14 residues. The data are from a study of cytomegalovirus exposure and HLA in healthy donors. Notes on the study in general: An Asian-associated ancestry cluster reportedly showed fewer N-insertions than the roughly 670-donor mean in a later analysis. Common viral pathogens were later found to be apparently linked to several of the most significant clusters.

V and J are TRBV29-1 and TRBJ2-7, with D unresolved. This sequence originates from a young man in good health and CMV-seronegative. The sequenced material came from PBMCs. The CDR3 coding sequence is TGCAGCGTTGCGGAGAGATACGCTACCTACGAGCAGTACTTC. Its translation is CSVAERYATYEQYF.